The clone carrying this T cell receptor beta chain was picked up many times. These patients, aged 18 to 65, had recently diagnosed hyperthyroidism lasting under 2 months. The record originates from a study of T cells in Graves' hyperthyroidism and ophthalmopathy. RNA transcripts provided the source from which TCR beta CDR3 regions were amplified. The study used the HTBI primer set for a first-round RT-PCR of the TCR CDR3. TCRdb re-called the multiplex PCR reads with MiXCR, one entry per CDR3 protein. The repertoire holds 150,000 or so distinct CDR3 sequences, with roughly a fifth as singletons. The CDR3 sequence is 14 residues long. Trimming cost V 8 bases and J 0 bases; bases outside gene matches: 4. Germline loops: CDR1 MNHNS, CDR2 SASEGT.

The sequencing sample was made of blood. This TCR derives from a woman between 45 and 65 years old with Graves' hyperthyroidism that later progressed to Graves' ophthalmopathy. V and J are TRBV6-1 and TRBJ1-5, with 7 positions matching TRBD1. CDR3 DNA sequence: TGTGCCAGCGGGGACAGATATAGCAATCAGCCCCAGCATTTT. It codes for CASGDRYSNQPQHF.